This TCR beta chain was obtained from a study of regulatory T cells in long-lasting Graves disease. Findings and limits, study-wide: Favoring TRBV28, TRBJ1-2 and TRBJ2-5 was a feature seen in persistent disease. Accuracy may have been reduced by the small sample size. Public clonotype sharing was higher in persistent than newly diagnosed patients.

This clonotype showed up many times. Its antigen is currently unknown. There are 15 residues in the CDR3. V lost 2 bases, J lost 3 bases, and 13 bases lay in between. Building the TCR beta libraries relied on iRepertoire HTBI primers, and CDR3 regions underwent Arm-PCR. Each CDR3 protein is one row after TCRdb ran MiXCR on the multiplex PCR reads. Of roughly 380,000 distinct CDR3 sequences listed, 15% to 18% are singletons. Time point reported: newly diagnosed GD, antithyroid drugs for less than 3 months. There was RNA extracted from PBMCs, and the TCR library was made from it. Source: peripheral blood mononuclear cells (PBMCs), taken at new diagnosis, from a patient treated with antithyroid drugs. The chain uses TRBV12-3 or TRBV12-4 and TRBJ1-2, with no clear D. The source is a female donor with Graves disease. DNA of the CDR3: TGTGCCAGCAGTTTAACTTCTACAGCCTACTATGGCTACACCTTC. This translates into CASSLTSTAYYGYTF.